This T cell receptor beta chain originates from a study of regulatory T cells in long-lasting Graves disease. Overall study: A definition of persistent Graves' disease required over 5 years of antithyroid drugs plus positive TSH receptor antibodies. General study findings and limits: Lower TCR diversity characterized persistent Graves' patients relative to newly diagnosed patients.

In its sample, this clonotype was seen many times. The antigen is unknown. Investigators prepared the TCR beta libraries by applying iRepertoire HTBI primers and Arm-PCR of CDR3 regions. From the multiplex PCR reads, TCRdb called clonotypes with MiXCR, one entry per CDR3 protein. The repertoire consists of 350,000 to 450,000 distinct CDR3 sequences, with about 21% occurring once and the leading ten covering 13% to 15%. Indicated time point: persistent/refractory GD, antithyroid drugs over 5 years with positive TRAb. PBMCs provided the RNA from which the TCR library was made. The sequences come from peripheral blood mononuclear cells (PBMCs), collected when the disease was refractory, from a patient treated with antithyroid drugs. The source of this sequence is a female donor with Graves disease.

Here the CDR3 reads CASSEEFGKETQYF. The CDR3 bases are TGTGCCAGCAGTGAAGAGTTCGGGAAAGAGACCCAGTACTTC. V gene TRBV2 combines with J gene TRBJ2-5; tentatively, D is TRBD2 (5 bases). The CDR3 sequence is 14 residues long. Per germline, CDR1 SNHLY and CDR2 FYNNEI. V was pared by 1 base and J by 3 bases, with 9 bases between.